This T cell receptor (beta chain) was documented in a study of blood T cells in healthy people across ages. Findings and limits, study-wide: A roughly linear fall in TCR beta diversity per million T cells was seen with increasing age.

Together with a sample-barcoded 5' primer, a J-beta primer mix was included in a second PCR lasting roughly 6 to 12 cycles. A template-switch adaptor that had 12 random nucleotides put a tag on each cDNA molecule. TCRdb recomputed calls from the 5' RACE reads with MiXCR, one row per CDR3 protein. This sample yields about 1.6 million distinct CDR3 sequences, of which about 31% are seen a single time; about 11% belongs to the top ten. The J segment lost 1 base and the V segment lost 10 bases, leaving 6 bases of the junction unmatched. The CDR3 covers 13 residues. Germline CDR1 reads MDHEN; CDR2 reads SYDVKM. Notes on this clonotype: The antigen is not known.

This TCR was sampled from a woman aged 25 to 45 in good health. The chain links TRBV28 to TRBJ2-5, with 7 bases lining up with TRBD1. The sequencing input was blood. The CDR3 coding sequence is TGTGCCAACAGACGACAGGGCCAAGAGACCCAGTACTTC. Its translation: CANRRQGQETQYF.